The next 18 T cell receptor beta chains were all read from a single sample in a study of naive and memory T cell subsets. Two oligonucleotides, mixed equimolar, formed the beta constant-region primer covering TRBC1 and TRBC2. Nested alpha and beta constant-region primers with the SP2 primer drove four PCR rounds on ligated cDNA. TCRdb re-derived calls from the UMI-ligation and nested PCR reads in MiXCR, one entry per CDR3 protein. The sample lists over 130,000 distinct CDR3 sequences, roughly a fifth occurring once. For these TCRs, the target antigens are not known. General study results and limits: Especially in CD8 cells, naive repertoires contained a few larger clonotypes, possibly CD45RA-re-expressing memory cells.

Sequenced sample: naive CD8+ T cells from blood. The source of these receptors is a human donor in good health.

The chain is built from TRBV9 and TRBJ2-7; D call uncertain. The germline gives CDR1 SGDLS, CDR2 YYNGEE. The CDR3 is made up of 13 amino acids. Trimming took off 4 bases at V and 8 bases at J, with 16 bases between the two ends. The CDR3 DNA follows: TGTGCCAGCAGCACCGGACCCCACCCTAAGCAGTACTTC. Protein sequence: CASSTGPHPKQYF.

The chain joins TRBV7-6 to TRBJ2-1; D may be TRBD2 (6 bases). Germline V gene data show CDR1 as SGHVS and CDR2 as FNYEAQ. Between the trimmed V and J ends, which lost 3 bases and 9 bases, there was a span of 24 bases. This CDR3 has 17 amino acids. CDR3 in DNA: TGTGCCAGCAGCTTCGGAGGCGGCGGGGATTTTAGTGGTGAGCAGTTCTTC. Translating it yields CASSFGGGGDFSGEQFF.

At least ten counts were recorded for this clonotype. The CDR3 sequence is CASSPGHYEQYF. The DNA of the CDR3 is TGTGCCAGCAGCCCCGGGCACTACGAGCAGTACTTC. The chain employs TRBV7-9 and TRBJ2-7; D is uncertain. The V and J ends lost 5 bases and 3 bases respectively, with 8 bases between them. The CDR3 consists of 12 residues. From germline, CDR1 is SEHNR and CDR2 FQNEAQ (reference sequence).

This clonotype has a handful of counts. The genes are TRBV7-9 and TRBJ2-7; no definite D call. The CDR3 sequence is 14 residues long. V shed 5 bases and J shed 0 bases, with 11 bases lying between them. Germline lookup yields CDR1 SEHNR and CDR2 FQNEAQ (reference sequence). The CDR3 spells CASSPSSISYEQYF. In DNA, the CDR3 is TGTGCCAGCAGCCCAAGCAGCATCTCCTACGAGCAGTACTTC.

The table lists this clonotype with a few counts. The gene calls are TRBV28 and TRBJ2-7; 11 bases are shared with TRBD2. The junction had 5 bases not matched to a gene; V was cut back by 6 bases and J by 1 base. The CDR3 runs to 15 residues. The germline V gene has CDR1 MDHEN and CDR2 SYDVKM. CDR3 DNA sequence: TGTGCCAGCAGCGATGGGACTAGCGGATCCTACGAGCAGTACTTC. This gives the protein CASSDGTSGSYEQYF.

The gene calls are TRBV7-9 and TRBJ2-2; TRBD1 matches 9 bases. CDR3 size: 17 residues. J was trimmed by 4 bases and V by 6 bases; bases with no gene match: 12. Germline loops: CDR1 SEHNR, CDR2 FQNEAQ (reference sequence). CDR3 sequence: CASRGETGGLITGELFF. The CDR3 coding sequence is TGTGCCAGCAGAGGAGAGACAGGGGGTCTGATCACCGGGGAGCTGTTTTTT.

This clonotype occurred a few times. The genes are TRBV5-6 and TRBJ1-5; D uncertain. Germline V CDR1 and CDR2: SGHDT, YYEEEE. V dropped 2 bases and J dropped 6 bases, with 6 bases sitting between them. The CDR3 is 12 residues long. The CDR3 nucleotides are TGTGCCAGCAGCTTTATGGGTCAGCCCCAGCATTTT. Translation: CASSFMGQPQHF.

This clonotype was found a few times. The CDR3 region is CSARDFLNYGYTF. CDR3 sequence (DNA): TGCAGTGCTAGAGATTTTCTCAACTATGGCTACACCTTC. J is TRBJ1-2 and V is TRBV20-1; D remains ambiguous. Germline values: CDR1 DFQATT, CDR2 SNEGSKA (reference sequence). V was pared by 0 bases and J by 2 bases, with 7 bases between. This CDR3 is built from 13 residues.

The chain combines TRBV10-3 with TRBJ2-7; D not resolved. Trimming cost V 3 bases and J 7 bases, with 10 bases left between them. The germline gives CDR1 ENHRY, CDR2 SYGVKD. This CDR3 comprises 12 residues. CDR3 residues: CAISEFLEEQYF. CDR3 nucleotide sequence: TGTGCCATCAGTGAATTCTTGGAAGAGCAGTACTTC.

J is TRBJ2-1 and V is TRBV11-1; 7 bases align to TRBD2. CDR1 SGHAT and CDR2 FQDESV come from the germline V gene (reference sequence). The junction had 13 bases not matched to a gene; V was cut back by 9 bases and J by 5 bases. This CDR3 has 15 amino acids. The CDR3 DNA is TGTGCCAGTTGGGGCCCGAGCGGGGCCCACAATGAGCAGTTCTTC. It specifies CASWGPSGAHNEQFF.

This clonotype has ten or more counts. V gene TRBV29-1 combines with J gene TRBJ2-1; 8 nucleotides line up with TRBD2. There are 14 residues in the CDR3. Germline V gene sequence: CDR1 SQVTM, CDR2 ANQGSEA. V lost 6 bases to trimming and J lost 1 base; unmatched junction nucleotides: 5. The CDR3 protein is CSVDSGMSYNEQFF. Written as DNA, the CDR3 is TGCAGCGTCGATAGCGGGATGTCCTACAATGAGCAGTTCTTC.

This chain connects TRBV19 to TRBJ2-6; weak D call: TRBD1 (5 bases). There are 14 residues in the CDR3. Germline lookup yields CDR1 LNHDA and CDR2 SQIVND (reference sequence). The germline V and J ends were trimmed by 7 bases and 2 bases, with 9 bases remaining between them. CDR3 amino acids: CASTGITGANVLTF. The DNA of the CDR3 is TGTGCCAGTACAGGGATCACTGGGGCCAACGTCCTGACTTTC.

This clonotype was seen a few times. The CDR3 loop reads CASSFVGQGNGNTIYF. The CDR3 DNA follows: TGTGCCAGCAGTTTTGTTGGACAGGGGAATGGAAACACCATATATTTT. The V gene is TRBV12-3 or TRBV12-4, the J gene TRBJ1-3, with 9 bases fitting TRBD1. V gave up 3 bases and J gave up 3 bases; unmatched junction bases: 6. The CDR3 extends over 16 amino acids.

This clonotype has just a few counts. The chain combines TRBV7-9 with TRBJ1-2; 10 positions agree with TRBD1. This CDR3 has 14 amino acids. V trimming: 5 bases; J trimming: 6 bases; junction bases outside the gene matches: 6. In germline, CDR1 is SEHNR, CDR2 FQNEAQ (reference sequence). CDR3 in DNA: TGTGCCAGCAGCCTAAGGGACAGGGGAGATGGCTACACCTTC. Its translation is CASSLRDRGDGYTF.

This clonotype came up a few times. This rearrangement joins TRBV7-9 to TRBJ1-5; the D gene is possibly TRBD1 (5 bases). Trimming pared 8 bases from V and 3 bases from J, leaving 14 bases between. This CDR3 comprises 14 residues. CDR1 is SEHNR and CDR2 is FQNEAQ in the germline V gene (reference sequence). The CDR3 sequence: CASRGGNPNQPQHF. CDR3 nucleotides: TGTGCCAGCCGGGGGGGGAACCCCAATCAGCCCCAGCATTTT.

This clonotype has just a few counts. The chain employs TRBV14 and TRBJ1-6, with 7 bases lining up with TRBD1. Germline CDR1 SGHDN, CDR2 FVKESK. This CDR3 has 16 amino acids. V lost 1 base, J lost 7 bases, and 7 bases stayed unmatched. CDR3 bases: TGTGCCAGCAGCCAAGTAGGGACAGCGCCCAATTCACCCCTCCACTTT. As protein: CASSQVGTAPNSPLHF.

The CDR3 reads CASSDSLYGYTF. The CDR3 DNA sequence: TGCGCCAGCTCGGACAGCCTCTATGGCTACACCTTC. The genes are TRBV5-1 and TRBJ1-2; D is possibly TRBD1 (6 bases). Trimming took off 7 bases at V and 4 bases at J, with 11 bases between the two ends. This CDR3 has 12 residues. Germline V gene lookup returns CDR1 SGHRS and CDR2 YFSETQ.

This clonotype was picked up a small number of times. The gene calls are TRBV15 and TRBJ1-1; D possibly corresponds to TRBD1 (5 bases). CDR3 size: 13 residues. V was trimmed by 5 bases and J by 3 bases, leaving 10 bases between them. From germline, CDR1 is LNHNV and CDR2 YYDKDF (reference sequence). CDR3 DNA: TGTGCCACCAGCGCCTCGGGGGACACTGAAGCTTTCTTT. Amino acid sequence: CATSASGDTEAFF. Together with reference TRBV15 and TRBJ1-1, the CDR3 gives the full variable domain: DAMVIQNPRYQVTQFGKPVTLSCSQTLNHNVMYWYQQKSSQAPKLLFHYYDKDFNNEADTPDNFQSRRPNTSFCFLDIRSPGLGDTAMYLCATSASGDTEAFFGQGTRLTVV.